This section outlines one T cell receptor beta chain sequence together with its context. The CDR3 has 14 amino acids. V shed 5 bases and J shed 4 bases, with 13 bases lying between them. In germline, CDR1 is SEHNR, CDR2 FQNEAQ (reference sequence). This record belongs to a study of CD8 T cells in ankylosing spondylitis. TCRdb independently ran MiXCR on the 5' RACE reads; one entry per CDR3 protein. The sample lists about 140,000 distinct CDR3 sequences; under 35% were seen once. The chain links TRBV7-9 to TRBJ2-3; D is undetermined. Sequencing used synovial fluid, either unsorted or a sorted T cell fraction (not recorded which). This clonotype was sampled from a male donor with ankylosing spondylitis. The CDR3 nucleotides are TGTGCCAGCAGCCCGGATCCGAGGCCAGATACGCAGTATTTT. Translated: CASSPDPRPDTQYF.